These 23 T cell receptor beta chains originate from one sample sequenced in a study of glioma-infiltrating T cells. Amplification of TCR alpha and beta CDR3 regions from RNA used iRepertoire nested multiplex PCR. TCRdb fed the multiplex PCR reads into MiXCR, producing one record per CDR3 protein. Here the sample spans under 150,000 distinct CDR3 sequences, around a quarter being singletons. Sequences were obtained from glioma tissue, nonneoplastic brain tissue, or PBMCs (not recorded which). These TCRs come from a human donor with low-grade glioma or glioblastoma, undergoing nonglioma brain surgery, or in good health (not recorded which).

This clonotype has just a few counts. The chain is built from TRBV6-1 and TRBJ2-7; the D is unclear. The V end lost 6 bases, the J end lost 5 bases, and 14 bases lay between the germline ends. The CDR3 extends over 13 amino acids. Germline CDR1 MNHNS, CDR2 SASEGT. CDR3 DNA: TGTGCCAGCAGCTTCCTCTTTTCGGACGAGCAGTACGTC. This encodes CASSFLFSDEQYV.

At least ten counts were recorded for this clonotype. The gene calls are TRBV7-8 and TRBJ2-7; D may be TRBD1 (5 bases). The V end lost 6 bases, the J end lost 0 bases, and 12 bases lay between the germline ends. The CDR3 sequence is 14 residues long. Germline V lookup: CDR1 SGHVS, CDR2 FQNEAQ. CDR3 nucleotide sequence: TGTGCCAGCAGTTCTCACAGGAGCTCCTACGAGCAGTACGTC. Amino acids: CASSSHRSSYEQYV.

This chain's CDR3 is CSVKDRETQYF. CDR3 coding DNA: TGCAGCGTTAAGGACAGGGAGACCCAGTACTTC. The rearrangement uses TRBV29-1 and TRBJ2-5; the match to TRBD1 covers 7 bases. The CDR3 sequence is 11 residues long. CDR1 is SQVTM, CDR2 ANQGSEA, per germline. The J segment lost 5 bases and the V segment lost 5 bases, leaving 2 bases of the junction unmatched.

Comment on this clonotype: One end of the junction fails to match germline, which may point to a read error. V usage is TRBV18 and J usage is TRBJ2-1, with 10 bases fitting TRBD2. The CDR3 length is 12 residues. From germline, CDR1 is KGHSH and CDR2 LQKENI. The chain's CDR3 is CASSPLSGGAVF. DNA of the CDR3: TGTGCCAGCTCACCACTGAGCGGGGGGGCAGTCTTC.

In the case of this clonotype: Possible read error: a much larger clone is one base away. The V gene is TRBV28, the J gene TRBJ2-3; the match to TRBD2 covers 8 bases. Looked up from germline, CDR1 is MDHEN and CDR2 is SYDVKM. CDR3 length: 13 residues. J gave up 2 bases and V 8 bases, and 3 bases lay outside the gene matches. The CDR3 spells CASPGGVTDTQYF. In nucleotides, the CDR3 is TGTGCCAGCCCCGGGGGGGTCACAGATACGCAGTATTTT. Variable domain in full (rest from reference TRBV28 and TRBJ2-3): DVKVTQSSRYLVKRTGEKVFLECVQDMDHENMFWYRQDPGLGLRLIYFSYDVKMKEKGDIPEGYSVSREKKERFSLILESASTNQTSMYLCASPGGVTDTQYFGPGTRLTVL.

The V and J genes are TRBV20-1 and TRBJ2-2, with D perhaps TRBD2 (6 bases). V was cut by 4 bases and J by 7 bases, with 13 bases left in between. Germline CDR1 DFQATT, CDR2 SNEGSKA (reference sequence). The CDR3 is 13 residues long. Here the CDR3 DNA reads TGCAGTGCTACTATCGGGGGTCTCGGGGAGCTGTTTTTT. It is translated as CSATIGGLGELFF.

V is TRBV20-1 and J is TRBJ2-6; 7 positions agree with TRBD1. CDR3 length: 18 residues. The V segment lost 0 bases and the J segment 4 bases; nucleotides outside the gene matches: 12. Per germline, CDR1 DFQATT and CDR2 SNEGSKA (reference sequence). This CDR3 reads CSARDSTGLYSGANVLTF. The CDR3, as DNA: TGCAGTGCTAGAGATTCGACAGGGTTATACTCCGGGGCCAACGTCCTGACTTTC.

The chain is built from TRBV4-1 and TRBJ1-5; 9 bases match TRBD1. The CDR3 contains 17 residues. V lost 4 bases to trimming and J lost 3 bases; unmatched junction nucleotides: 10. Looked up from germline, CDR1 is MGHRA and CDR2 is YSYEKL. The CDR3 sequence: CASSPVGGQGYNQPQHF. The CDR3 DNA sequence: TGCGCCAGCAGCCCCGTGGGGGGACAGGGATACAATCAGCCCCAGCATTTT.

This clonotype was seen a handful of times. This chain joins TRBV6-6 and TRBJ2-5; 9 bases align to TRBD1. Germline V gene lookup returns CDR1 MNHNY and CDR2 SVGAGI (reference sequence). Trimming removed 0 bases from V and 2 bases from J; junction bases left unmatched: 1. The CDR3 runs to 15 residues. CDR3 residues: CASSYSGTGQETQYF. The CDR3 coding sequence is TGTGCCAGCAGTTACTCCGGGACAGGGCAAGAGACCCAGTACTTC.

The table lists this clonotype with many counts. The J gene is TRBJ1-5, the V gene TRBV6-2 or TRBV6-3; D perhaps matches TRBD1 (5 bases). CDR1 and CDR2 from the germline V gene are MNHEY and SVGEGT. Between the trimmed V and J ends, which lost 0 bases and 5 bases, there was a span of 17 bases. The CDR3 loop spans 17 amino acids. CDR3 protein: CASSYSMVSGSDQPQHF. The CDR3 DNA is TGTGCCAGCAGTTACTCGATGGTATCAGGGTCCGATCAGCCCCAGCATTTT.

The CDR3 reads CASSPQAGNSYNEQFF. The CDR3 nucleotides are TGTGCCAGCAGCCCCCAAGCGGGGAACTCCTACAATGAGCAGTTCTTC. This chain joins TRBV7-3 and TRBJ2-1; 7 nucleotides match TRBD2. The CDR3 runs 16 residues. Germline lookup yields CDR1 SGHTA and CDR2 FQGTGA. The J segment lost 0 bases and the V segment lost 5 bases, leaving 7 bases of the junction unmatched.

This clonotype was detected many times. J is TRBJ1-4 and V is TRBV28; perhaps TRBD1 as D (6 bases). CDR3 length: 14 amino acids. V dropped 5 bases and J dropped 8 bases, with 15 bases sitting between them. Germline CDR1 MDHEN, CDR2 SYDVKM. Here the CDR3 reads CASSPPGHAEKLFF. CDR3 nucleotide sequence: TGTGCCAGCAGTCCCCCGGGACACGCCGAAAAACTGTTTTTT.

The chain uses TRBV19 and TRBJ2-1; D not resolved. This CDR3 is built from 14 residues. The germline V gene encodes CDR1 LNHDA and CDR2 SQIVND (reference sequence). V lost 8 bases to trimming and J lost 7 bases, with 18 bases between them. Here the CDR3 DNA reads TGTGCCAGTGGTCCCGATCCGAGTTTAAATGAGCAGTTCTTC. Amino acids: CASGPDPSLNEQFF. The entire variable domain, with the rest obtained from reference TRBV19 and TRBJ2-1, is as follows: DGGITQSPKYLFRKEGQNVTLSCEQNLNHDAMYWYRQDPGQGLRLIYYSQIVNDFQKGDIAEGYSVSREKKESFPLTVTSAQKNPTAFYLCASGPDPSLNEQFFGPGTRLTVL.

The chain employs TRBV20-1 and TRBJ1-2; D ambiguous. V was clipped by 0 bases and J by 8 bases, with 16 bases between them. The CDR3 length is 14 residues. Germline values: CDR1 DFQATT, CDR2 SNEGSKA (reference sequence). The CDR3 sequence is CSARDPQNQRGYTF. CDR3 in DNA: TGCAGTGCTAGAGATCCCCAGAACCAGAGGGGCTACACCTTC.

The gene calls are TRBV24-1 and TRBJ2-2; unclear D gene. Trimming removed 5 bases at V and 7 bases at J, with 4 bases between. In germline, CDR1 is KGHDR, CDR2 SFDVKD. This CDR3 spans 11 amino acids. This CDR3 is CATSVIGELFF. The CDR3 coding sequence is TGTGCCACCAGTGTGATCGGGGAGCTGTTTTTT.

This chain links TRBV12-3 or TRBV12-4 with TRBJ1-2; D is unresolved. Trimming left V 6 bases short and J 4 bases short, with 15 bases between. CDR3 length equals 14 residues. CDR3 protein: CASSLGRTSYGYTF. The CDR3 region has the DNA TGTGCCAGCAGCTTGGGCCGGACTTCCTATGGCTACACCTTC.

This clonotype was found many times. The CDR3: CSARGAKTEAFF. The CDR3 DNA reads as TGCAGTGCTAGGGGGGCGAAAACTGAAGCTTTCTTT. This chain uses TRBV20-1 with TRBJ1-1; tentatively, D is TRBD1 (6 bases). The germline V and J ends were trimmed by 3 bases and 5 bases, with 10 bases remaining between them. From germline, CDR1 is DFQATT and CDR2 SNEGSKA (reference sequence). CDR3 size: 12 residues.

The chain has TRBV20-1 and TRBJ2-1; D is tentatively TRBD1 or TRBD2 (5 bases each). From germline, CDR1 is DFQATT and CDR2 SNEGSKA (reference sequence). The CDR3 is 16 amino acids. Trimming pared 5 bases from V and 6 bases from J, leaving 23 bases between. The CDR3 sequence is CSAGLRDQLPANEQFF. CDR3 coding DNA: TGCAGTGCTGGACTCCGGGACCAGCTCCCGGCCAATGAGCAGTTCTTC.

This clonotype was seen a handful of times. V and J are TRBV28 and TRBJ1-2, with D possibly TRBD1 on 5 matching bases. The CDR3 has 12 residues. Germline values: CDR1 MDHEN, CDR2 SYDVKM. The V and J ends lost 6 bases and 6 bases respectively, with 11 bases between them. The CDR3 bases are TGTGCCAGCAGCATCATAGGGGATGGCTACACCTTC. The encoded protein is CASSIIGDGYTF.

This clonotype was observed many times. The chain uses TRBV27 and TRBJ2-5; D uncertain. The V and J ends lost 5 bases and 8 bases respectively, with 12 bases between them. CDR3 length: 12 residues. Germline values: CDR1 MNHEY, CDR2 SMNVEV (reference sequence). CDR3: CASSGSSSTQYF. The CDR3 coding sequence is TGTGCCAGCAGTGGCTCGAGTTCAACCCAGTACTTC.

This chain joins TRBV15 and TRBJ2-2; D unclear. The germline V gene has CDR1 LNHNV and CDR2 YYDKDF (reference sequence). The CDR3 is 15 amino acids. The germline V and J ends were trimmed by 0 bases and 5 bases, with 10 bases remaining between them. The CDR3 reads CATSRDRVKTGELFF. The CDR3 bases are TGTGCCACCAGCAGAGACCGGGTAAAAACCGGGGAGCTGTTTTTT.

The table lists this clonotype with a few counts. CDR3 nucleotides: TGTGCCAGTCTACTCCTAGCGTCGGGGGGCACCGGGGAGCTGTTTTTT. It specifies CASLLLASGGTGELFF. The chain couples TRBV7-9 to TRBJ2-2, with 7 bases lining up with TRBD2. The length of the CDR3 is 16 residues. Germline assignment: CDR1 SEHNR and CDR2 FQNEAQ (reference sequence). Trimming cost V 9 bases and J 4 bases; bases outside gene matches: 14.

This clonotype was seen a few times. The J gene is TRBJ2-5, the V gene TRBV12-3 or TRBV12-4; no clear D gene. The germline V and J ends were trimmed by 6 bases and 5 bases, with 10 bases remaining between them. The CDR3 is 12 amino acids. The CDR3 nucleotides read TGTGCCAGCAGCGGAAGCAGGGAGACCCAGTACTTC. It encodes CASSGSRETQYF.